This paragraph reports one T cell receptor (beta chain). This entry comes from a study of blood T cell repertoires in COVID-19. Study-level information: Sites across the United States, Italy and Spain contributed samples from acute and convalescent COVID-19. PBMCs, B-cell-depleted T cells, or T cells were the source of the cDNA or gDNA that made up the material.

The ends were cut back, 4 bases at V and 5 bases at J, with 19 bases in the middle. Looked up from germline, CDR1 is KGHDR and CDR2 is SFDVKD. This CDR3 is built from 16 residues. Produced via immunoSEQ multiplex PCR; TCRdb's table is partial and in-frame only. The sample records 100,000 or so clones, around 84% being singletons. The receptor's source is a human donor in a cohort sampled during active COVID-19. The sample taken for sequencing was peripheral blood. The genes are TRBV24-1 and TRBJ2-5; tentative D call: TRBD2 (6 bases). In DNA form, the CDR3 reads TGTGCCACCAGTGACCCGGAGGCCTCCGCGGGGGAGACCCAGTACTTC. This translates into CATSDPEASAGETQYF.